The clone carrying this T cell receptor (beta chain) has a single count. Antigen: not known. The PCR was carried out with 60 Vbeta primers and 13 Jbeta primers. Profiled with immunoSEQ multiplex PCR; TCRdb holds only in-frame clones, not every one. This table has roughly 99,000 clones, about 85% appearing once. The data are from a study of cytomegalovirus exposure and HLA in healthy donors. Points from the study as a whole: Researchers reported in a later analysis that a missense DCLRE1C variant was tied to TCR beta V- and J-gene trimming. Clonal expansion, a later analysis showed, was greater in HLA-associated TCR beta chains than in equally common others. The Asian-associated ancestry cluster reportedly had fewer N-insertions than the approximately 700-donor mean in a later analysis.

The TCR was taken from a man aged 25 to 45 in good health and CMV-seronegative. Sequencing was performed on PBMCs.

As DNA, the CDR3 is TGTGCCAGCAGCTCCGGGTCCATTGAGCAGTTCTTC. It yields the protein CASSSGSIEQFF. V and J are TRBV11-2 and TRBJ2-1; D remains unclear. The CDR3 is 12 amino acids. Between the trimmed V and J ends, which lost 4 bases and 9 bases, there was a span of 10 bases. The germline gives CDR1 SGHAT, CDR2 FQNNGV.